Below are 21 T cell receptor beta chains sequenced from a single sample in a study of blood T cell repertoires in COVID-19. Data came from immunoSEQ multiplex PCR; TCRdb stores just in-frame clones and leaves some out. Here the sample spans about 240,000 clones, around 90% being singletons. What was sequenced was peripheral blood. Receptors originate from a man aged 60 to 69 who had recovered from COVID-19.

The CDR3 DNA sequence: TGCAGTGCTAGTCGGACAGGGGGCATAGGGGCTTTCTTT. It codes for CSASRTGGIGAFF. The chain couples TRBV20-1 to TRBJ1-1; 11 bases align to TRBD1. Germline values: CDR1 DFQATT, CDR2 SNEGSKA (reference sequence). V gave up 3 bases and J gave up 11 bases; unmatched junction bases: 8. The CDR3 sequence is 13 residues long.

This clone was seen once. This chain connects TRBV18 to TRBJ2-7; 8 positions agree with TRBD1. After removal of 6 bases from V and 6 bases from J, the junction contained 10 bases not matched to a gene. Germline CDR1 KGHSH, CDR2 LQKENI. There are 14 residues in the CDR3. The CDR3 region has the DNA TGTGCCAGCTCCCCGGACAGGGTCTATAGCGAGCAGTACTTC. It is translated as CASSPDRVYSEQYF.

The chain carries TRBV29-1 and TRBJ2-2; 15 bases line up with TRBD2. Germline values: CDR1 SQVTM, CDR2 ANQGSEA. Germline trimming cut 5 bases from V and 7 bases from J; bases unmatched to any gene: 8. The CDR3 totals 16 residues. The CDR3 protein is CSVRPGLAGGGGELFF. CDR3 sequence (DNA): TGCAGCGTTAGGCCGGGACTAGCGGGGGGCGGCGGGGAGCTGTTTTTT.

In this sample, this clone is medium-sized. The chain is built from TRBV2 and TRBJ1-1; 7 bases align to TRBD1. The junction had 2 bases not matched to a gene; V was cut back by 1 base and J by 3 bases. This CDR3 region has 14 residues. The germline V gene has CDR1 SNHLY and CDR2 FYNNEI. In DNA, the CDR3 is TGTGCCAGCAGTGAAGAGGGGGCGTACACTGAAGCTTTCTTT. This sequence encodes CASSEEGAYTEAFF.

The chain couples TRBV6-1 to TRBJ2-7; TRBD2 matches at 11 bases. CDR3 length: 17 amino acids. J lost 2 bases, V lost 2 bases, and 8 bases had no gene match. Germline values: CDR1 MNHNS, CDR2 SASEGT. The CDR3 loop is CASSEIPSGGTTYEQYV. The CDR3 nucleotides are TGTGCCAGCAGTGAAATCCCTAGCGGGGGGACCACCTACGAGCAGTACGTC.

The chain recombines TRBV19 with TRBJ1-6, with 7 bases fitting TRBD1. CDR1 and CDR2 from the germline V gene are LNHDA and SQIVND (reference sequence). Trimming cost V 7 bases and J 6 bases; bases outside gene matches: 12. This CDR3 spans 16 amino acids. CDR3 sequence reads: CASTTSGQKINSPLHF. The DNA for the CDR3 is TGTGCCAGTACCACCTCGGGACAGAAAATTAATTCACCCCTCCACTTT.

The chain couples TRBV2 to TRBJ2-1; a possible D gene is TRBD1 (5 bases). V was trimmed by 1 base and J by 7 bases, leaving 11 bases between them. This CDR3 region has 14 residues. In germline, CDR1 is SNHLY, CDR2 FYNNEI. The CDR3 coding sequence is TGTGCCAGCAGTGAAGTCAGGGCGACAAATGAGCAGTTCTTC. This sequence encodes CASSEVRATNEQFF.

The chain uses TRBV18 and TRBJ2-1, with 9 positions matching TRBD1. CDR3 length: 15 amino acids. Trimming took 6 bases from V and 7 from J; bases not matched to a gene: 10. The germline V gene encodes CDR1 KGHSH and CDR2 LQKENI. For the CDR3, the DNA is TGTGCCAGCTCTCCCCGGGACAGGGCATCGAATGAGCAGTTCTTC. Its protein is CASSPRDRASNEQFF.

This clone was recorded only once. This chain connects TRBV19 to TRBJ1-2, with a weak D call TRBD1 (5 bases). The length of the CDR3 is 12 residues. Trimming cost V 10 bases and J 1 base, with 10 bases left between them. Germline V gives CDR1 LNHDA, CDR2 SQIVND (reference sequence). The CDR3 protein is CAIRQLNYGYTF. The CDR3 coding sequence is TGTGCCATACGACAGCTTAACTATGGCTACACCTTC. Using reference TRBV19 and TRBJ1-2 for the parts outside the CDR3, the full variable domain is DGGITQSPKYLFRKEGQNVTLSCEQNLNHDAMYWYRQDPGQGLRLIYYSQIVNDFQKGDIAEGYSVSREKKESFPLTVTSAQKNPTAFYLCAIRQLNYGYTFGSGTRLTVV.

This chain uses TRBV9 with TRBJ1-6, with a possible D match to TRBD1 (6 bases). Germline lookup yields CDR1 SGDLS and CDR2 YYNGEE. V lost 4 bases and J lost 8, with 16 bases in between. The CDR3 has 15 amino acids. The CDR3: CASSRRQDLDSPLHF. CDR3 sequence (DNA): TGTGCCAGCAGCAGAAGACAGGATTTAGATTCACCCCTCCACTTT.

CDR3 bases: TGTGCCAGCAGCTTGGGACAGGGGGCACCCGAGCAGTACGTC. Translation: CASSLGQGAPEQYV. V and J are TRBV5-6 and TRBJ2-7; 10 nucleotides match TRBD1. The J segment lost 6 bases and the V segment lost 0 bases, leaving 3 bases of the junction unmatched. Germline CDR1 reads SGHDT; CDR2 reads YYEEEE. The CDR3 spans 14 residues.

The genes are TRBV28 and TRBJ2-2, with 8 bases that match TRBD2. This CDR3 region has 16 residues. V was clipped by 7 bases and J by 0 bases; unmatched bases: 7. Germline V CDR1 and CDR2: MDHEN, SYDVKM. The CDR3 sequence is CASIRSGGSNTGELFF. The CDR3 nucleotides read TGTGCCAGCATCAGAAGCGGGGGATCGAACACCGGGGAGCTGTTTTTT.

The chain employs TRBV2 and TRBJ2-7; the match to TRBD1 covers 7 bases. Unmatched junction bases numbered 3, after V lost 7 bases and J lost 3 bases. The CDR3 extends over 12 amino acids. Germline loops: CDR1 SNHLY, CDR2 FYNNEI. CDR3 sequence (DNA): TGTGCCAGCAACAACAGGGGCTACGAGCAGTACGTC. As protein: CASNNRGYEQYV.

The chain is built from TRBV7-2 and TRBJ2-5; TRBD2 is a possible D gene (6 bases). V was trimmed by 5 bases and J by 5 bases, leaving 21 bases between them. Germline assignment: CDR1 SGHTA and CDR2 FQGNSA. The CDR3 runs to 16 residues. CDR3 in DNA: TGTGCCAGCAGCCCCGGATTGGGACTCCTGGTGGAGACCCAGTACTTC. Translated: CASSPGLGLLVETQYF.

The CDR3 loop is CASSQPRQGYTF. CDR3 coding DNA: TGTGCCAGTAGTCAACCCCGCCAGGGCTACACCTTC. V is TRBV19 and J is TRBJ1-2; no firm D call. In germline, CDR1 is LNHDA, CDR2 SQIVND (reference sequence). CDR3 size: 12 residues. Trimming shortened V by 5 bases and J by 8 bases, and 12 bases separated the two germline ends.

V usage is TRBV19 and J usage is TRBJ2-3; the D gene is possibly TRBD2 (6 bases). The CDR3 is made up of 18 amino acids. Germline CDR1 reads LNHDA; CDR2 reads SQIVND (reference sequence). The ends were cut back, 5 bases at V and 2 bases at J, with 23 bases in the middle. The CDR3 is CASSPKAGSAGYTDTQYF. In DNA, the CDR3 is TGTGCCAGTAGTCCGAAGGCGGGAAGCGCGGGCTACACAGATACGCAGTATTTT.

The genes are TRBV5-1 and TRBJ2-2; TRBD1 is a possible D gene (6 bases). The CDR3 has 14 residues. The germline V gene has CDR1 SGHRS and CDR2 YFSETQ. V shed 5 bases and J shed 0 bases, with 8 bases lying between them. The chain's CDR3 is CASRGGTNTGELFF. DNA for the CDR3: TGCGCCAGCAGAGGGGGAACGAACACCGGGGAGCTGTTTTTT.

J is TRBJ1-1 and V is TRBV19; D is unclear. Germline V lookup: CDR1 LNHDA, CDR2 SQIVND (reference sequence). Trimming shortened V by 3 bases and J by 1 base, and 6 bases separated the two germline ends. CDR3 length: 13 amino acids. The CDR3 reads CASSIYRNTEAFF. The CDR3 DNA follows: TGTGCCAGTAGTATCTATAGGAACACTGAAGCTTTCTTT.

The J gene is TRBJ2-7, the V gene TRBV2; 8 bases agree with TRBD1. The V segment lost 6 bases and the J segment 3 bases; nucleotides outside the gene matches: 4. CDR1 SNHLY and CDR2 FYNNEI come from the germline V gene. The CDR3 has 13 amino acids. The CDR3 protein is CASRGGQVYEQYF. In DNA, the CDR3 is TGTGCCAGCAGAGGGGGACAGGTCTACGAGCAGTACTTC.

The chain uses TRBV19 and TRBJ1-5; 7 nucleotides line up with TRBD1. The germline V gene has CDR1 LNHDA and CDR2 SQIVND (reference sequence). V lost 5 bases, J lost 6 bases, and 7 bases stayed unmatched. This CDR3 spans 14 amino acids. The CDR3 DNA is TGTGCCAGTAGTGTCAAGACAGGGCGTCAGCCCCAGCATTTT. Translation gives CASSVKTGRQPQHF.

In DNA, the CDR3 is TGTGCCAGCAGCGTAGGGGACAGACAGCCCCAGCATTTT. Translated, it gives CASSVGDRQPQHF. The chain uses TRBV9 and TRBJ1-5, with 7 bases aligning to TRBD1. Looked up from germline, CDR1 is SGDLS and CDR2 is YYNGEE. J lost 7 bases, V lost 0 bases, and 1 base had no gene match. The CDR3 covers 13 residues. Drawing the rest from reference TRBV9 and TRBJ1-5, the complete variable domain is DSGVTQTPKHLITATGQRVTLRCSPRSGDLSVYWYQQSLDQGLQFLIQYYNGEERAKGNILERFSAQQFPDLHSELNLSSLELGDSALYFCASSVGDRQPQHFGDGTRLSIL.